Each of the 6 T cell receptor beta chains below was sequenced from the same sample in a study of T cell changes during pregnancy in multiple sclerosis. Data came from immunoSEQ multiplex PCR; TCRdb stores just in-frame clones and leaves some out. There are 100,000 or so clones in the sample; 92% occur only once, and less than 2% lies in the top ten. The material sequenced was peripheral blood, taken after pregnancy. The receptors stem from a female donor with multiple sclerosis, enrolled in a pregnancy study.

The gene calls are TRBV7-2 and TRBJ1-2; D might be TRBD1 (5 bases). Per germline, CDR1 SGHTA and CDR2 FQGNSA. The CDR3 has 14 amino acids. Trimming left V 8 bases short and J 8 bases short, with 21 bases between. In nucleotides, the CDR3 is TGTGCCAGCCTTACGGGGGGGAGATTGGGAGGCTACACCTTC. Translating gives CASLTGGRLGGYTF. Full variable domain (remainder filled in from reference TRBV7-2 and TRBJ1-2): GAGVSQSPSNKVTEKGKDVELRCDPISGHTALYWYRQSLGQGLEFLIYFQGNSAPDKSGLPSDRFSAERTGGSVSTLTIQRTQQEDSAVYLCASLTGGRLGGYTFGSGTRLTVV.

The chain joins TRBV5-6 to TRBJ1-1; perhaps TRBD1 as D (6 bases). Germline CDR1 and CDR2: SGHDT and YYEEEE. Trimming removed 3 bases from V and 4 bases from J, with 19 bases in between. This CDR3 is built from 16 residues. The CDR3, as DNA: TGTGCCAGCAGCTATCGACAGGTCCTCAGGGGCACTGAAGCTTTCTTT. As protein: CASSYRQVLRGTEAFF. Combining the CDR3 with reference TRBV5-6 and TRBJ1-1 gives the whole variable domain DAGVTQSPTHLIKTRGQQVTLRCSPKSGHDTVSWYQQALGQGPQFIFQYYEEEERQRGNFPDRFSGHQFPNYSSELNVNALLLGDSALYLCASSYRQVLRGTEAFFGQGTRLTVV.

This chain connects TRBV5-6 to TRBJ2-5, with 9 bases matching TRBD1. V shed 5 bases, J shed 9 bases, and the junction held 5 bases outside the gene matches. From germline, CDR1 is SGHDT and CDR2 YYEEEE. The CDR3 runs to 12 residues. The chain's CDR3 is CASRATGGPQYF. The CDR3 DNA reads TGTGCCAGCAGAGCGACAGGGGGGCCCCAGTACTTC.

This sequence joins TRBV29-1 and TRBJ2-1, with 10 positions matching TRBD2. J gave up 10 bases and V 5 bases, and 8 bases lay outside the gene matches. The CDR3 loop spans 13 amino acids. Germline V lookup: CDR1 SQVTM, CDR2 ANQGSEA. The DNA for the CDR3 is TGCAGCGTTAGCGGGAGGGCCATCAGGGAGCAGTTCTTC. Protein sequence: CSVSGRAIREQFF.

V is TRBV4-3 and J is TRBJ1-2, with D maybe TRBD1 (6 bases). Trimming left V 11 bases short and J 5 bases short, with 15 bases between. CDR1 and CDR2 (germline): LGHNA, YSLEER. This CDR3 is 12 amino acids long. The CDR3 sequence is CAGTGFMYGYTF. In nucleotides, the CDR3 is TGCGCCGGCACAGGGTTTATGTATGGCTACACCTTC.

The chain recombines TRBV7-7 with TRBJ2-1; 10 bases line up with TRBD1. This CDR3 region has 14 residues. The V segment lost 5 bases and the J segment 8 bases; nucleotides outside the gene matches: 6. Germline CDR1 and CDR2: SSHAT and FNYEAQ (reference sequence). CDR3 protein: CASSHGQGVHEQFF. In nucleotides, the CDR3 is TGTGCCAGCAGCCATGGACAGGGGGTCCATGAGCAGTTCTTC.